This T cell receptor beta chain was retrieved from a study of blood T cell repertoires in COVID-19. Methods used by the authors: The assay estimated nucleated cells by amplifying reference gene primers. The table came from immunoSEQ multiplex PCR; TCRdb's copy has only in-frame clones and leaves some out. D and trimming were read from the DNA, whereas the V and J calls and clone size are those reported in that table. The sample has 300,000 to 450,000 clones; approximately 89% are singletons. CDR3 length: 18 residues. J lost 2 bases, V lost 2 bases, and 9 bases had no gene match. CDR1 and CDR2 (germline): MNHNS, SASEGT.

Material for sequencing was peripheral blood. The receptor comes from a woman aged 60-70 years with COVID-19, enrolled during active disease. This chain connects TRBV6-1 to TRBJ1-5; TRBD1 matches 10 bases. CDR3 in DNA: TGTGCCAGCAGTGAACAGGGACAGGGGAGGGTCGGCAATCAGCCCCAGCATTTT. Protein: CASSEQGQGRVGNQPQHF.